This entry lists 7 T cell receptor beta chains sequenced from one sample in a study of blood T cells in healthy people across ages. Combining a sample-barcoded 5' primer with a J-beta primer mix, a second PCR ran for 7 to 11 cycles. TCRdb reprocessed the 5' RACE reads with MiXCR, giving one entry per CDR3 protein. This table holds 1.5 million to 2 million distinct CDR3 sequences, less than 50% found once. The sample taken for sequencing was blood. The receptors originated from a woman aged 40 to 55 in good health.

This clonotype came up a few times. CDR3 residues: CSAPSLAGGTYEQYF. For the CDR3, the DNA is TGCAGTGCTCCAAGCCTAGCGGGGGGAACCTACGAGCAGTACTTC. V gene TRBV20-1 combines with J gene TRBJ2-7; 11 positions match TRBD2. With 5 bases clipped from V and 2 bases from J, the junction kept 8 bases outside the gene matches. Germline CDR1 and CDR2: DFQATT and SNEGSKA (reference sequence). The CDR3 runs to 15 residues.

The V call is TRBV20-1, the J call TRBJ1-2; no firm D call. Between the trimmed V and J ends, which lost 6 bases and 6 bases, there was a span of 26 bases. The length of the CDR3 is 16 residues. CDR1 is DFQATT and CDR2 is SNEGSKA in the germline V gene (reference sequence). The CDR3 is CSAARARMDLWNGYTF. CDR3 bases: TGCAGTGCCGCTAGAGCTAGAATGGATCTGTGGAATGGCTACACCTTC.

This clonotype was counted only a few times. The rearrangement joins TRBV7-3 to TRBJ2-4, with D unresolved. The germline V and J ends were trimmed by 8 bases and 0 bases, with 20 bases remaining between them. The germline gives CDR1 SGHTA, CDR2 FQGTGA. The CDR3 runs 17 residues. CDR3 loop: CASSVGQFGIAKNIQYF. DNA for the CDR3: TGTGCCAGCTCAGTTGGGCAATTTGGAATAGCCAAAAACATTCAGTACTTC. Looking up the rest from reference TRBV7-3 and TRBJ2-4 gives the full variable domain: GAGVSQTPSNKVTEKGKYVELRCDPISGHTALYWYRQSLGQGPEFLIYFQGTGAADDSGLPNDRFFAVRPEGSVSTLKIQRTERGDSAVYLCASSVGQFGIAKNIQYFGAGTRLSVL.

This clonotype has more than one count but fewer than ten. The genes are TRBV6-2 or TRBV6-3 and TRBJ2-3; D may be TRBD1 or TRBD2 (5 bases each). The germline gives CDR1 MNHEY, CDR2 SVGEGT. The CDR3 has 14 amino acids. V was shortened by 0 bases and J by 4 bases, with 8 bases between the two germline ends. DNA of the CDR3: TGTGCCAGCAGTTACTCGGTGGGGGCAGATACGCAGTATTTT. It specifies CASSYSVGADTQYF.

In this sample, this clonotype turned up a few times. V and J are TRBV27 and TRBJ2-5; 7 nucleotides agree with TRBD1. The J call may be wrong; the DNA end is better matched by TRBJ2-7. The CDR3 is 15 residues long. Germline CDR1 reads MNHEY; CDR2 reads SMNVEV (reference sequence). CDR3 in DNA: TGTGCCAGCAGTACTACTCCGACAGGGATCAGCGAGCAGTACTTC. Translated: CASSTTPTGISEQYF.

A few counts support this clonotype. The V gene is TRBV20-1, the J gene TRBJ2-1, with TRBD1 identical over 11 bases. This CDR3 contains 14 residues. The V and J ends lost 6 bases and 7 bases, in that order; junction bases with no gene match: 8. Germline V gene sequence: CDR1 DFQATT, CDR2 SNEGSKA (reference sequence). The CDR3 region has the DNA TGCAGTGCGAGTGGGACAGGGGGGATGAATGAGCAGTTCTTC. Its protein product is CSASGTGGMNEQFF.

The chain combines TRBV3-1 with TRBJ2-7; D perhaps matches TRBD1 (5 bases). CDR1 and CDR2 from the germline V gene are LGHDT and YNNKEL (reference sequence). The CDR3 has 15 residues. The germline V and J ends were trimmed by 5 bases and 3 bases, with 17 bases remaining between them. The CDR3 DNA follows: TGTGCCAGCAGCAGATTACGACAGTACCACTACGAGCAGTACTTC. Translating gives CASSRLRQYHYEQYF.